One T cell receptor beta chain is described in this entry. One end of the junction is discordant with germline, which a read error may explain. Seattle participants joined during active infection and were tracked over time. From germline, CDR1 is SQVTM and CDR2 ANQGSEA. This CDR3 comprises 11 residues. Using immunoSEQ multiplex PCR, the repertoire was profiled, and TCRdb retains in-frame clones only, with some absent. The sample holds over 200,000 clones, 80% to 95% seen once. The record originates from a study of blood T cell repertoires in COVID-19. Study in general: Acute and convalescent COVID-19 specimens originated in the United States, Italy and Spain. T cells, B-cell-depleted T cells, or PBMCs provided the cDNA or gDNA that served as material.

The rearrangement uses TRBV29-1 and TRBJ1-1, with a tentative D call TRBD1 (6 bases). The clonotype was recovered from a man aged 55 to 70 with COVID-19, enrolled during active disease. What was sequenced was peripheral blood. The CDR3 is CSALGGAPSVF. The CDR3 region has the DNA TGCAGCGCCTTAGGGGGAGCCCCATCGGTCTTT.